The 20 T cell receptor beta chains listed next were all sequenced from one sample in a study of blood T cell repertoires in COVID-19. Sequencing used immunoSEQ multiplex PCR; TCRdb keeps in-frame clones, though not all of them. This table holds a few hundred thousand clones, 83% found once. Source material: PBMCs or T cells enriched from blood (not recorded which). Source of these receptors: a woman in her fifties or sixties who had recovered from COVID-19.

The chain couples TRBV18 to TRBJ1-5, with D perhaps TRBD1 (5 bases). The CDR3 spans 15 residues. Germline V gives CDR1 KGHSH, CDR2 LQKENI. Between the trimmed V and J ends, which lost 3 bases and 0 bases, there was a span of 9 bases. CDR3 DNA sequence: TGTGCCAGCTCACCGGGGGGAACTAGCAATCAGCCCCAGCATTTT. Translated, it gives CASSPGGTSNQPQHF.

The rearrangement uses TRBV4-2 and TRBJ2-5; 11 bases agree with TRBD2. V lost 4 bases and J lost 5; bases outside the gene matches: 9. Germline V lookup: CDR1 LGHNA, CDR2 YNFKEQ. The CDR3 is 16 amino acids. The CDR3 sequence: CASSRDSGGAAETQYF. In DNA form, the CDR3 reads TGTGCCAGCAGCCGAGATAGCGGGGGGGCCGCGGAGACCCAGTACTTC.

The CDR3 coding sequence is TGTGCCAGTAGCTGGACAGGGAGTGGAGAAAAACTGTTTTTT. Protein product: CASSWTGSGEKLFF. The gene calls are TRBV19 and TRBJ1-4, with TRBD1 matching over 8 bases. Germline values: CDR1 LNHDA, CDR2 SQIVND (reference sequence). The CDR3 covers 14 residues. The V gene end was trimmed by 6 bases and the J gene end by 8 bases; junction bases not matched to a gene: 8.

The CDR3 spells CASSGPGTGKGNTQYF. The CDR3 nucleotides are TGTGCCAGTAGCGGACCCGGGACAGGGAAGGGGAATACGCAGTATTTT. The rearrangement uses TRBV19 and TRBJ2-3; 9 bases agree with TRBD1. The CDR3 covers 16 residues. Looked up from germline, CDR1 is LNHDA and CDR2 is SQIVND (reference sequence). The V segment lost 6 bases and the J segment 7 bases; nucleotides outside the gene matches: 14.

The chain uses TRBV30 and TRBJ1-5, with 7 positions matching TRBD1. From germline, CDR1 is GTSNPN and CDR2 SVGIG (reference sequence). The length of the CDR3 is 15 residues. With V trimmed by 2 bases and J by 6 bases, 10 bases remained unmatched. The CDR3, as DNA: TGTGCCTGGAGTAGTGGAGACAGGGACAGTCAGCCCCAGCATTTT. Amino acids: CAWSSGDRDSQPQHF.

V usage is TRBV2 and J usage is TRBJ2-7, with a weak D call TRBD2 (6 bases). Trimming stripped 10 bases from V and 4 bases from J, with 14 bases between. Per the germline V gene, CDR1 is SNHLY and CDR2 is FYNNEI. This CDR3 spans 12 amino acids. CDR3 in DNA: TGTGCCACCGGGACTCAAATATACGAGCAGTACTTC. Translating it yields CATGTQIYEQYF.

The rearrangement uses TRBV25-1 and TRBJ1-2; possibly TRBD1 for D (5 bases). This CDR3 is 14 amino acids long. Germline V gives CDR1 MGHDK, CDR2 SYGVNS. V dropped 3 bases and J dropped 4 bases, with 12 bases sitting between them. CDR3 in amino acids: CASSDFAGPYGYTF. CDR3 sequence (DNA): TGTGCCAGCAGTGATTTCGCAGGGCCCTATGGCTACACCTTC.

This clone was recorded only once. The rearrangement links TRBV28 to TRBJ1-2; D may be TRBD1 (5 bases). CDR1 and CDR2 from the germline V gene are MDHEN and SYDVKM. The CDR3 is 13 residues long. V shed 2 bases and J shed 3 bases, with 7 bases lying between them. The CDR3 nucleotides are TGTGCCAGCAGTTTAATAGGGGACTATGGCTACACCTTC. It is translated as CASSLIGDYGYTF.

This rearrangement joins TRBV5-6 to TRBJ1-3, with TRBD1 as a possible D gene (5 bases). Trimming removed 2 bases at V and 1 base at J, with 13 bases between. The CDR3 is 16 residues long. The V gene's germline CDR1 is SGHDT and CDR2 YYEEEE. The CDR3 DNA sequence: TGTGCCAGCAGCTTCCTCGCGGGGCTTTCTGGAAACACCATATATTTT. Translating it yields CASSFLAGLSGNTIYF.

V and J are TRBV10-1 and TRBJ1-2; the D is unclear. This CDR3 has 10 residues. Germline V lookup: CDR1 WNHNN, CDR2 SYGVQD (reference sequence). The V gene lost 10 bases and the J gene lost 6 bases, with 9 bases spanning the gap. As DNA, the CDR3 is TGCGCCAACATCCAGGATGGCTACACCTTC. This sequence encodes CANIQDGYTF.

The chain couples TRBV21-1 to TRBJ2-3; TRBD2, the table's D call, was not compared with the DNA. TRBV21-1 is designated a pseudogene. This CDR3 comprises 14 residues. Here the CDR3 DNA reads TGTGCCAGCAGCAATGAGTCGAGTCCTTACGGGCAGTATTTT. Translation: CASSNESSPYGQYF.

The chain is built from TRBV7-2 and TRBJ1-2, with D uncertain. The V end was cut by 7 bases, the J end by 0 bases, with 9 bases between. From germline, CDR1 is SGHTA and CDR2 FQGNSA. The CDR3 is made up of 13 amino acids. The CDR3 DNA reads TGTGCCAGCACAGGCTCGGCTAACTATGGCTACACCTTC. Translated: CASTGSANYGYTF.

CDR3 bases: TGTGCCAGCAGGGAAAAGCGGAGCACAGATACGCAGTATTTT. This translates into CASREKRSTDTQYF. This sequence joins TRBV2 and TRBJ2-3; possibly TRBD2 for D (5 bases). The length of the CDR3 is 14 residues. The V end lost 6 bases, the J end lost 0 bases, and 10 bases lay between the germline ends. Germline V CDR1 and CDR2: SNHLY, FYNNEI. The full variable domain, in which reference TRBV2 and TRBJ2-3 provide the parts outside the CDR3, is EPEVTQTPSHQVTQMGQEVILRCVPISNHLYFYWYRQILGQKVEFLVSFYNNEISEKSEIFDDQFSVERPDGSNFTLKIRSTKLEDSAMYFCASREKRSTDTQYFGPGTRLTVL.

In DNA form, the CDR3 reads TGCAGTGCTAGTAGAGACAGCTCTTTGAACTATGGCTACACCTTC. Protein product: CSASRDSSLNYGYTF. The rearrangement uses TRBV20-1 and TRBJ1-2; possible D gene TRBD1, 5 bases. The CDR3 consists of 15 residues. Germline CDR1 reads DFQATT; CDR2 reads SNEGSKA (reference sequence). With 3 bases removed from V and 2 bases from J, the gap between germline ends came to 16 bases.

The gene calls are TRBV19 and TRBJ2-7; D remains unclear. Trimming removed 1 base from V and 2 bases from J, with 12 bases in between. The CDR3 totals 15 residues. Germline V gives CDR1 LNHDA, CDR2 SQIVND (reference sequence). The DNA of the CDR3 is TGTGCCAGTAGTATAGGATCGCAGTCCGCCTACGAGCAGTACTTC. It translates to CASSIGSQSAYEQYF.

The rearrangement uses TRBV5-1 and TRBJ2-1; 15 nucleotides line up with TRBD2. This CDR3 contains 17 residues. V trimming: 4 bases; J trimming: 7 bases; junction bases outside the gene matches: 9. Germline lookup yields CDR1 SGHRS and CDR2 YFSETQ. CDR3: CASSTSTGLAGGNEQFF. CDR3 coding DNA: TGCGCCAGCAGCACCAGTACGGGACTAGCGGGGGGAAATGAGCAGTTCTTC.

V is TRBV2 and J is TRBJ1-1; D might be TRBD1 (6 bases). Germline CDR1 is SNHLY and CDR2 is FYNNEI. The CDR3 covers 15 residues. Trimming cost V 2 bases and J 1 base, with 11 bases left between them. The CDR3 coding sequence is TGTGCCAGCAGTGAATCGGGACACCCGAACACTGAAGCTTTCTTT. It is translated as CASSESGHPNTEAFF. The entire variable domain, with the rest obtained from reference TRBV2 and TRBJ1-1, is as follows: EPEVTQTPSHQVTQMGQEVILRCVPISNHLYFYWYRQILGQKVEFLVSFYNNEISEKSEIFDDQFSVERPDGSNFTLKIRSTKLEDSAMYFCASSESGHPNTEAFFGQGTRLTVV.

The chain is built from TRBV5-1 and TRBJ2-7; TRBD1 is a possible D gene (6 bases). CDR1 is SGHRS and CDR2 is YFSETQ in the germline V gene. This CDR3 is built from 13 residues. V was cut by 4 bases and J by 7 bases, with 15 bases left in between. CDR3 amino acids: CASSPDRVGEQYF. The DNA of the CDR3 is TGCGCCAGCAGCCCGGACAGAGTGGGGGAGCAGTACTTC. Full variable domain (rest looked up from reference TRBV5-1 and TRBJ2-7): KAGVTQTPRYLIKTRGQQVTLSCSPISGHRSVSWYQQTPGQGLQFLFEYFSETQRNKGNFPGRFSGRQFSNSRSEMNVSTLELGDSALYLCASSPDRVGEQYFGPGTRLTVT.

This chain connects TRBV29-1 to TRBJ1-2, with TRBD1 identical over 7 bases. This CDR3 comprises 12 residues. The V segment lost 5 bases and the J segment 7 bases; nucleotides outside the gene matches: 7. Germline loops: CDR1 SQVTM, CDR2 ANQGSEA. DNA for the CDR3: TGCAGCGTTAGACAGGGTGTAGGTGGCTACACCTTC. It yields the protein CSVRQGVGGYTF. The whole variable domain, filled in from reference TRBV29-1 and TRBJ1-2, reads SAVISQKPSRDICQRGTSLTIQCQVDSQVTMMFWYRQQPGQSLTLIATANQGSEATYESGFVIDKFPISRPNLTFSTLTVSNMSPEDSSIYLCSVRQGVGGYTFGSGTRLTVV.

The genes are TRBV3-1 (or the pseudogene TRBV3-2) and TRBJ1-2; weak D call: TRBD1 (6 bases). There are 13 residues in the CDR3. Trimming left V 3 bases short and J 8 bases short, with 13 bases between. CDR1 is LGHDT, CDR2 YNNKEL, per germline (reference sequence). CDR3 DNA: TGTGCCAGCAGCCACAGGACAGCGGTGGGCTACACCTTC. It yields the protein CASSHRTAVGYTF.